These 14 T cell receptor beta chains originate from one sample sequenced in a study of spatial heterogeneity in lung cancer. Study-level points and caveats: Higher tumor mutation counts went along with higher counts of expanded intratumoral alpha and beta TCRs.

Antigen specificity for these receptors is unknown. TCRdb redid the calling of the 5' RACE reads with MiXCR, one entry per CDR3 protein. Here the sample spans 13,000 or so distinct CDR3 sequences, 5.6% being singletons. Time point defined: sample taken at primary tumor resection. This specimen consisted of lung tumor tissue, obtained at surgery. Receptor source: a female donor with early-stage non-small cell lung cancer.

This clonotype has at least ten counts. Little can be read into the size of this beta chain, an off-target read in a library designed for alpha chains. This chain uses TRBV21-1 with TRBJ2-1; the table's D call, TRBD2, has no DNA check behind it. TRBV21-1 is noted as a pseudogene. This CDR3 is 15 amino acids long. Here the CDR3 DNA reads TGTGGAAATCAGCGGAGGACTAGGAGCTATGATGAGCAGTTCTTC. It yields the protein CGNQRRTRSYDEQFF.

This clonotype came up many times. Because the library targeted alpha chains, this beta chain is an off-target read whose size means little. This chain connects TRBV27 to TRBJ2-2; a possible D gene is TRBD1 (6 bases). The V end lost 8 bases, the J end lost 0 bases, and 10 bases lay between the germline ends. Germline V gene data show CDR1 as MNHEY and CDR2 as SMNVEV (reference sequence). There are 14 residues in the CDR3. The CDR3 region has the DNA TGTGCCAGCCGACGGGACACGAACACCGGGGAGCTGTTTTTT. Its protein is CASRRDTNTGELFF.

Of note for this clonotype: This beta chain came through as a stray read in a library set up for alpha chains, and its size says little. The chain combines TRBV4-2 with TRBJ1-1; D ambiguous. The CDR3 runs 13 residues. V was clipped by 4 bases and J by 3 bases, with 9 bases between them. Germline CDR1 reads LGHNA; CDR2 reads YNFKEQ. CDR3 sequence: CASSPRTDTEAFF. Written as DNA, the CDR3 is TGTGCCAGCAGCCCCAGGACGGACACTGAAGCTTTCTTT.

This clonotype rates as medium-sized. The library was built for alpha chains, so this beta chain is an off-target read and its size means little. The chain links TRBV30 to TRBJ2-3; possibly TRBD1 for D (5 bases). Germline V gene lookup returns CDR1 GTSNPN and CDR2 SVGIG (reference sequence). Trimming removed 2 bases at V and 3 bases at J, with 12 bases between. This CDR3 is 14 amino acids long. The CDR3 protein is CAWSTPDRTDTQYF. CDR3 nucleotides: TGTGCCTGGAGTACACCCGACAGAACAGATACGCAGTATTTT.

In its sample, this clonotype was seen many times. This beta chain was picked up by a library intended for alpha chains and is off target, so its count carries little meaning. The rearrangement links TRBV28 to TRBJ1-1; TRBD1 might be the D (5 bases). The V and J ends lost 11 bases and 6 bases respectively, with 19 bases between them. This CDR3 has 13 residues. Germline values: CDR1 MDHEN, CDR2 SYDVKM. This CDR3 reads CAGQKGLMAEAFF. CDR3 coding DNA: TGTGCCGGCCAAAAGGGGCTGATGGCTGAAGCTTTCTTT.

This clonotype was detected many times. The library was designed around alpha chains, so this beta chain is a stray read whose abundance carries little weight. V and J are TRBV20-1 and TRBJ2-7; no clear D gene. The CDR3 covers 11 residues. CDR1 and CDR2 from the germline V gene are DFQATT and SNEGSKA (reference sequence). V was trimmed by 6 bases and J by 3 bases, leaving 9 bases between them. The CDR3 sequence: CSAKLIYEQYF. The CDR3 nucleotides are TGCAGTGCAAAGTTGATCTACGAGCAGTACTTC.

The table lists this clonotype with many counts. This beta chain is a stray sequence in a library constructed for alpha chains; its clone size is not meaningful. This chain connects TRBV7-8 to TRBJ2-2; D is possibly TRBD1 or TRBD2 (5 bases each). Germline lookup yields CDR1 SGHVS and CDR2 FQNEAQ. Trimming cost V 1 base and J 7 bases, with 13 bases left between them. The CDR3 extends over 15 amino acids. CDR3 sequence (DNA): TGTGCCAGCAGCTTAGACTCGGGGCGGGTCGGGGAGCTGTTTTTT. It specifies CASSLDSGRVGELFF.

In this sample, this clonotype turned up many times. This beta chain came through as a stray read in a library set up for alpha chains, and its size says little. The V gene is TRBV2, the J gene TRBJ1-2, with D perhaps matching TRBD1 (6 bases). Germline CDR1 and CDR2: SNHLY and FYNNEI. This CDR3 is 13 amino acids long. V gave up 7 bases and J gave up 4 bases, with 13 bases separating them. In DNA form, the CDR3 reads TGTGCCAGCAACCAGGGGCGCACCTATGGCTACACCTTC. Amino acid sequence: CASNQGRTYGYTF.

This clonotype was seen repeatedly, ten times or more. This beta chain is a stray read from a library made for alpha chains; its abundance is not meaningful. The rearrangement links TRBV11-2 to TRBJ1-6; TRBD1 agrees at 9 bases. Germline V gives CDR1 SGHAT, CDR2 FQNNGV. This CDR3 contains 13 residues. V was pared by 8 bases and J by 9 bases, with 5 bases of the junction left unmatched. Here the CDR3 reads CASSGQGISPLHF. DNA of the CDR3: TGTGCCAGCTCGGGACAGGGCATTTCACCCCTCCACTTT.

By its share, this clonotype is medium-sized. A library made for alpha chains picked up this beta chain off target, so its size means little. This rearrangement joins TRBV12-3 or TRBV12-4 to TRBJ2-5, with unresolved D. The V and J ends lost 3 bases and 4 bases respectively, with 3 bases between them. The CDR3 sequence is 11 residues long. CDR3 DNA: TGTGCCAGCAGTTTGGGAGAGACCCAGTACTTC. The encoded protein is CASSLGETQYF.

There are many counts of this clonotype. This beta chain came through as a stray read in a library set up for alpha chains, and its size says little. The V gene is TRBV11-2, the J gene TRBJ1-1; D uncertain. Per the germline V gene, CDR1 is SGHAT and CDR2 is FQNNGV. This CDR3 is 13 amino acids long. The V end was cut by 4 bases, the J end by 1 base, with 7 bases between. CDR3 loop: CASSSTWNTEAFF. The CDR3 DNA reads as TGTGCCAGCAGCTCGACCTGGAACACTGAAGCTTTCTTT.

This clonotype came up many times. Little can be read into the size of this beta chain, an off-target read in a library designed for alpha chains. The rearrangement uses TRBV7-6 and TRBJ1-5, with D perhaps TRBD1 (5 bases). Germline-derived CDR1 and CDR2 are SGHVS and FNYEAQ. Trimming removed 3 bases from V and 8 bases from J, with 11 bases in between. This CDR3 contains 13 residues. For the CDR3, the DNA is TGTGCCAGCAGCTTGGGGCGGCGGGAGCCCCAGCATTTT. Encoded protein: CASSLGRREPQHF.

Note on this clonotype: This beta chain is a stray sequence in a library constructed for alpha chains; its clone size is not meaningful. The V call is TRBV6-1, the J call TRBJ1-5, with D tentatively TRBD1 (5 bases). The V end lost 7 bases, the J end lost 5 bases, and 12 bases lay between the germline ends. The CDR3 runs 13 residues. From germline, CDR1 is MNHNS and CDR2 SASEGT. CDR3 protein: CASTGLRDQPQHF. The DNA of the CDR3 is TGTGCCAGCACGGGGCTTAGGGATCAGCCCCAGCATTTT.

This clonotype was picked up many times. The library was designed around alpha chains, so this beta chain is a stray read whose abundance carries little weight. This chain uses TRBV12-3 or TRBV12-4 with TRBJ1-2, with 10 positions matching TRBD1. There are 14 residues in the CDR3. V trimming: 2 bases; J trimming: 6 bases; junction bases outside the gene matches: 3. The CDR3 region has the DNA TGTGCCAGCAGTTTAATGGGGACAGGGGATGGCTACACCTTC. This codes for CASSLMGTGDGYTF.